Sequencing of this TCR beta chain was carried out in a study of CD8 T cells in ankylosing spondylitis (TCRdb year 2017). Study-wide context: T cell receptor beta repertoires were profiled in healthy donors and ankylosing spondylitis patients so that disease-linked TCR variants could be found. Peripheral blood was sampled, and synovial fluid was also collected from ankylosing spondylitis patients. The whole study cohort included 108 healthy donors and around 25 ankylosing spondylitis patients.

This clonotype was seen many times. The antigen it binds to is not known. Per-nucleotide qualities are absent, and no much larger clonotype sits a single base away. The paper as a whole reports these results and caveats: The disease-linked clones showed a CD8+ phenotype and occurred at relatively low frequencies in peripheral blood. Some motif variants had previously been reported in the synovial fluid and blood of reactive arthritis patients, which suggests shared mechanisms of disease initiation. A TCR beta motif of roughly 8 highly homologous amino acid variants appeared characteristic of blood from ankylosing spondylitis patients. The disease-linked clones were reported as significantly enriched in matched synovial fluid samples from ankylosing spondylitis patients.

The data were produced on an Illumina HiSeq 2500. TCR beta libraries were prepared by quantitative 5'-RACE with molecular barcodes. On the authors' methods: A new computational method, built on a probabilistic model of VDJ rearrangement, was used to identify disease-linked TCR variants. The public reads were reanalyzed by TCRdb: fastp trimming at Q25, MiXCR alignment, in-frame beta chains only. Every distinct CDR3 protein forms one entry, paired with its most common genes and DNA. TCRdb's processing, not the authors', yielded these V and J calls. For this sample there are roughly 240,000 distinct CDR3 sequences; approximately 8% appear just once. Clones ranked in the top ten supply 4.8% of the sample. The junction carries 15 bases between V and J, which are trimmed by 8 bases and 2 bases respectively. The CDR3 spans 14 residues, from the cysteine through the phenylalanine. The sequence is cut down to CDR3 DNA, 42 bases in frame from base 1. CDR1 SGHVS and CDR2 FNYEAQ were looked up in the germline V gene.

This TCR derives from a female donor with ankylosing spondylitis or in good health (not recorded which). The chain couples TRBV7-6 to TRBJ1-1, with a tentative D gene TRBD1 over 6 matching bases. Sequencing input: blood, either unsorted or a sorted T cell fraction (not recorded which). The sequence in DNA is TGTGCCAGCGCCTCGGCAGGGGCTAACACTGAAGCTTTCTTT. The translation is CASASAGANTEAFF.